Shown below are 2 T cell receptor beta chains from a single sample sequenced in a study of a mutant IDH1 vaccine in newly diagnosed glioma. Time point described: week 35, safety follow-up. A 20-mer mutant IDH1 peptide at 300 ug was injected subcutaneously with topical imiquimod. Here immunoSEQ multiplex PCR was the method, and the copy in TCRdb shows in-frame clones only, minus some. The table includes about 69,000 clones, 85% to 90% detected once. The antigens for these receptors are not known. Sequencing was performed on PBMCs, taken from a glioma patient whose treatment included an IDH1 peptide vaccine. Receptor source: a man aged 25-45 years with glioma.

The V and J genes are TRBV21-1 and TRBJ2-7; TRBD2 was called by the table and not checked on the DNA. TRBV21-1 is a listed pseudogene. This CDR3 region has 13 residues. CDR3 in DNA: TGTGCCAGCAGCAAGGACGGGACCTACGAGCAGTACTTC. Translated, it gives CASSKDGTYEQYF.

The V and J genes are TRBV10-3 and TRBJ1-1; D unresolved. V was trimmed by 4 bases and J by 4 bases, leaving 10 bases between them. The CDR3 covers 13 residues. Germline V gene lookup returns CDR1 ENHRY and CDR2 SYGVKD. This chain's CDR3 is CAISGRVFTEAFF. CDR3 coding DNA: TGTGCCATCAGTGGAAGGGTGTTCACTGAAGCTTTCTTT.